The present TCR beta chain was sequenced within a study of regulatory T cells in long-lasting Graves disease. Time point described: newly diagnosed GD, antithyroid drugs for less than 3 months. With RNA extracted from PBMCs as input, the TCR library was made. To make TCR beta libraries, researchers used iRepertoire HTBI primers and Arm-PCR of CDR3 regions. Via MiXCR, TCRdb re-called the multiplex PCR reads, giving one row per CDR3 protein. The table includes some 400,000 distinct CDR3 sequences, more than 12% detected once. The V end was cut by 1 base, the J end by 8 bases, with 18 bases between. Germline V gene sequence: CDR1 SGHDN, CDR2 FVKESK. The CDR3 consists of 16 residues. These data are also associated with another study on T cells in Graves' hyperthyroidism and ophthalmopathy. That paper adds: Criteria for exclusion of patients were uncontrolled infection, other autoimmune disease, pregnancy or lactation.

The chain recombines TRBV14 with TRBJ2-1; tentative D call: TRBD1 (6 bases). Here the sequenced sample was peripheral blood mononuclear cells (PBMCs), taken at new diagnosis, from a patient treated with antithyroid drugs. The receptor was isolated from a woman in her 30s with Graves disease. CDR3 coding DNA: TGTGCCAGCAGCCAAGTCTCCACAGGGAAAGGGGATGAGCAGTTCTTC. Protein: CASSQVSTGKGDEQFF. The full variable domain, its missing parts supplied by reference TRBV14 and TRBJ2-1, is EAGVTQFPSHSVIEKGQTVTLRCDPISGHDNLYWYRRVMGKEIKFLLHFVKESKQDESGMPNNRFLAERTGGTYSTLKVQPAELEDSGVYFCASSQVSTGKGDEQFFGPGTRLTVL.